The sequence of this T cell receptor beta chain was determined in a study of neurological immune-mediated disorders. Study-wide results and caveats: Phylogenetic grouping assigned the repertoires of 18 of 34 multiple sclerosis patients to a single related-CDR3 cluster, representing a possible signature. The absence of shared CDR3 amino acid sequences among expanded clones across subjects suggests private repertoires in all groups.

This clonotype was detected many times. Its matching antigen is unknown. Synthesis of cDNA used 5'RACE (with 10-nucleotide random UMIs). TCRdb fed the 5' RACE reads into MiXCR, producing one record per CDR3 protein. The data hold fewer than 75,000 distinct CDR3 sequences, with nearly 3.5% observed a single time. It was from 2 million PBMCs stored at -80 C that the unsorted libraries were obtained. The CDR3 has 14 amino acids. Trimming took 7 bases from V and 5 from J, leaving 15 bases between them. The chain uses TRBV12-3 or TRBV12-4 and TRBJ1-5; D gene unclear. Source material: PBMCs. The clonotype comes from a man between 40 and 49 years old with multiple sclerosis. As DNA, the CDR3 is TGTGCCAGCAATTTGGGCTGGGCCTATCAGCCCCAGCATTTT. Its translation is CASNLGWAYQPQHF.